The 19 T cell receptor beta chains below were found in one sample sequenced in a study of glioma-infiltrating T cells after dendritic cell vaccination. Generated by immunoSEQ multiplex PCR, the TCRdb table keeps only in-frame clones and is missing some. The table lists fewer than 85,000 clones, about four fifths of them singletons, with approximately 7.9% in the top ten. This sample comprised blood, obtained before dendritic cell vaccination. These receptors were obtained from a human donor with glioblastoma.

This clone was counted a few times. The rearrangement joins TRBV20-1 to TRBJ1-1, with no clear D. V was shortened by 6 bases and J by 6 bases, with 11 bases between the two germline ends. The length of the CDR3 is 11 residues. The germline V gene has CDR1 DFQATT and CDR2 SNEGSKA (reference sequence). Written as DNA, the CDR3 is TGCAGTGCCCCCGGAGTCCCTGAAGCTTTCTTT. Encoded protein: CSAPGVPEAFF.

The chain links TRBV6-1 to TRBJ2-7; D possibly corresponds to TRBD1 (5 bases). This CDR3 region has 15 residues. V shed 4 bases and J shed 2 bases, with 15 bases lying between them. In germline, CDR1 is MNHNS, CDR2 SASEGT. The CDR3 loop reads CASSVAGAETYEQYF. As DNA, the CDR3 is TGTGCCAGCAGTGTAGCTGGGGCAGAAACCTACGAGCAGTACTTC.

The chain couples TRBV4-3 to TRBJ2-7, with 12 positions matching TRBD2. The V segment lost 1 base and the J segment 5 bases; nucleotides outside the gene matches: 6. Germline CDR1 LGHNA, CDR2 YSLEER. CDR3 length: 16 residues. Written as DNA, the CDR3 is TGCGCCAGCAGCCAAGCTAGCGGGGGGGTCGCCGACGAGCAGTACTTC. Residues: CASSQASGGVADEQYF.

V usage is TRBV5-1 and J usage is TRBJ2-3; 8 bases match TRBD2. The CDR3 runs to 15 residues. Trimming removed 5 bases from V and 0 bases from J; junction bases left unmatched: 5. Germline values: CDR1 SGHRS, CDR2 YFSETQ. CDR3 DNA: TGCGCCAGCAGGAAAACGGGGGGGAGCACAGATACGCAGTATTTT. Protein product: CASRKTGGSTDTQYF.

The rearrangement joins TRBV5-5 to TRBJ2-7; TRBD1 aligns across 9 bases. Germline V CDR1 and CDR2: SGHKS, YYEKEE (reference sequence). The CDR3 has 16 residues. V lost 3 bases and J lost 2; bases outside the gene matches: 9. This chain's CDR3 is CASSYWTGELPYEQYF. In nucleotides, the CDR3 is TGTGCCAGCAGCTACTGGACAGGGGAACTCCCCTACGAGCAGTACTTC.

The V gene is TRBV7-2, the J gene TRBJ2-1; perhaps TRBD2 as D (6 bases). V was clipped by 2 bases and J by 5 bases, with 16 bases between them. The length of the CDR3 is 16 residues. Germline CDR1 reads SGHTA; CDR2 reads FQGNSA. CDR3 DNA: TGTGCCAGCAGCTTAATGGGTAGCGGAGTTAACAATGAGCAGTTCTTC. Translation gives CASSLMGSGVNNEQFF.

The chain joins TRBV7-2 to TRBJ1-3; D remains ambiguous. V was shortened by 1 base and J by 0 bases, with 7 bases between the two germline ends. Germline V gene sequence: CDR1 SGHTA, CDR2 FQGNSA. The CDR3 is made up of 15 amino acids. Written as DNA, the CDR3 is TGTGCCAGCAGCTTAGACGGGATCTCTGGAAACACCATATATTTT. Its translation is CASSLDGISGNTIYF.

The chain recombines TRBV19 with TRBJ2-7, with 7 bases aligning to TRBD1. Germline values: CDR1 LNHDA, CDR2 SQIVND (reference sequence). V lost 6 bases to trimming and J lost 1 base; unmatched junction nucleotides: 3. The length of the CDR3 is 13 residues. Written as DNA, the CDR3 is TGTGCCAGTAGCCGGGACAGATCCTACGAGCAGTACTTC. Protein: CASSRDRSYEQYF. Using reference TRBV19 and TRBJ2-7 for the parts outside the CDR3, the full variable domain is DGGITQSPKYLFRKEGQNVTLSCEQNLNHDAMYWYRQDPGQGLRLIYYSQIVNDFQKGDIAEGYSVSREKKESFPLTVTSAQKNPTAFYLCASSRDRSYEQYFGPGTRLTVT.

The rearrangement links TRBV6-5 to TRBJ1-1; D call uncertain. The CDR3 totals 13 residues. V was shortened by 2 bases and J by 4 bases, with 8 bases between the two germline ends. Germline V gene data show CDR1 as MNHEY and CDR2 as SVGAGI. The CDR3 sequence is CASSYGGRTEAFF. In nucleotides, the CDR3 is TGTGCCAGCAGTTACGGAGGTCGCACTGAAGCTTTCTTT.

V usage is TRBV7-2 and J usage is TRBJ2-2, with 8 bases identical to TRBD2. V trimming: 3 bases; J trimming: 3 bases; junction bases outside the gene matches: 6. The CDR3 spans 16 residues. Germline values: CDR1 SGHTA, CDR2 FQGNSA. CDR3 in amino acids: CASSLSGGGYTGELFF. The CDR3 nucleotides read TGTGCCAGCAGCTTGAGCGGGGGAGGGTACACCGGGGAGCTGTTTTTT.

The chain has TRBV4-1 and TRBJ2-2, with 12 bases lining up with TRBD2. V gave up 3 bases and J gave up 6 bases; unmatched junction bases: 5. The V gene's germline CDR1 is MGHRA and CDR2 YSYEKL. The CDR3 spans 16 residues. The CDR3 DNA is TGCGCCAGCAGCCATCCTAGCGGGGGGGTTCCCGGGGAGCTGTTTTTT. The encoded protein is CASSHPSGGVPGELFF.

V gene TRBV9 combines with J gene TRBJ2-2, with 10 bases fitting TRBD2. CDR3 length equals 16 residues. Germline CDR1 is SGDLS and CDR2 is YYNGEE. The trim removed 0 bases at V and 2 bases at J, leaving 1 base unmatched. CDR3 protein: CASSVASGGNTGELFF. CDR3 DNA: TGTGCCAGCAGCGTAGCTAGCGGGGGTAACACCGGGGAGCTGTTTTTT. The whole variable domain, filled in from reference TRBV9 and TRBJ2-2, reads DSGVTQTPKHLITATGQRVTLRCSPRSGDLSVYWYQQSLDQGLQFLIQYYNGEERAKGNILERFSAQQFPDLHSELNLSSLELGDSALYFCASSVASGGNTGELFFGEGSRLTVL.

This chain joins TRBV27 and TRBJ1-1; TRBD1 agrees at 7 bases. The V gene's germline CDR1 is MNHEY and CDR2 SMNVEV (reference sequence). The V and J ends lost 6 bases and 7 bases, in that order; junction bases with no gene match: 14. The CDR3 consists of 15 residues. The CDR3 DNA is TGTGCCAGCAGGGACAGGACGGGAATTCGTGGTGAAGCTTTCTTT. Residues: CASRDRTGIRGEAFF.

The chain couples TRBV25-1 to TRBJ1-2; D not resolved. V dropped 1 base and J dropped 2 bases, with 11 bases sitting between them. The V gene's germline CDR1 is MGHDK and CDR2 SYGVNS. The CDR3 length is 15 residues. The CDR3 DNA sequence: TGTGCCAGCAGTGAATCCGAGGGTCCAAACTATGGCTACACCTTC. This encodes CASSESEGPNYGYTF.

The CDR3 DNA reads TGTGCCAGCAGTGAGGCCCCCAACATGAACACTGAAGCTTTCTTT. Its protein product is CASSEAPNMNTEAFF. V and J are TRBV2 and TRBJ1-1; D is ambiguous. CDR3 size: 15 residues. Trimming stripped 3 bases from V and 0 bases from J, with 11 bases between. CDR1 and CDR2 (germline): SNHLY, FYNNEI.

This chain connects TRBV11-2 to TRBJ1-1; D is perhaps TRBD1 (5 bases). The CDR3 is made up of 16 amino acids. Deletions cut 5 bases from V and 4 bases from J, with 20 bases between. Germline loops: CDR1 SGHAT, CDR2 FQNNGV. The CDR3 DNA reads TGTGCCAGCAGCCCGGCGTTTCCGGGGGTCGGCACTGAAGCTTTCTTT. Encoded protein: CASSPAFPGVGTEAFF.

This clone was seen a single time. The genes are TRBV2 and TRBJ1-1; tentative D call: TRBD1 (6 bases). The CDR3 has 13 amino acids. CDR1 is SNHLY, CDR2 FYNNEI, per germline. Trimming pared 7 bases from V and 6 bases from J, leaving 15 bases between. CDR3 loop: CASKGQSISEAFF. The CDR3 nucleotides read TGTGCCAGCAAAGGACAGTCAATTTCTGAAGCTTTCTTT.

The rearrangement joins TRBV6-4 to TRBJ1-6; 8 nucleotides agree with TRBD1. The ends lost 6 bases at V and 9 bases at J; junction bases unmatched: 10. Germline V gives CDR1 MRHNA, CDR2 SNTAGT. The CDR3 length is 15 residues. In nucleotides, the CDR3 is TGTGCCAGCAGCCAGACAGGGGTTGGCGGTTCACCCCTCCACTTT. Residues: CASSQTGVGGSPLHF.

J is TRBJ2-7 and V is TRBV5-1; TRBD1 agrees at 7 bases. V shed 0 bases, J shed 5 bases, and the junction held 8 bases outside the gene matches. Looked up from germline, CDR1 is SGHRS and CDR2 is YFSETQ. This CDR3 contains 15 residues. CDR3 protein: CASSLGGRGFDEQYF. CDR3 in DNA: TGCGCCAGCAGCTTGGGTGGCAGGGGGTTCGACGAGCAGTACTTC.